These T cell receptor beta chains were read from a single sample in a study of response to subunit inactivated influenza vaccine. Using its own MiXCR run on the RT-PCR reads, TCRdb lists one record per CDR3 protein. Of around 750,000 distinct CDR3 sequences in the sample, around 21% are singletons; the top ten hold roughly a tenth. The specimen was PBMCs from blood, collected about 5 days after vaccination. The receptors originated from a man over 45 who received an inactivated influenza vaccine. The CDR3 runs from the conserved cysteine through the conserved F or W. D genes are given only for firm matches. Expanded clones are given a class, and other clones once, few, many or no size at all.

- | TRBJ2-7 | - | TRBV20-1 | TGCAGTGCTAAAGAGTGGGCTAGATCGGGCCCTCTCGAGCAGTACTTC | CSAKEWARSGPLEQYF
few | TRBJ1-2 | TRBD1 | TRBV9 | TGTGCCAGCAGCGATACAGGGGAGCTGGGCTATGGCTACACCTTC | CASSDTGELGYGYTF
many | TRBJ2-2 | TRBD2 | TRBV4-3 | TGCGCCAGCAGCCAGTTAGCGGGGCGAACCGGGGAGCTGTTTTTT | CASSQLAGRTGELFF
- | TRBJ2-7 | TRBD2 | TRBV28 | TGTGCCAGCAGTTCCCAAACGGGACTAGCGGGACTAATAGCCTCCTACGAGCAGTACTTC | CASSSQTGLAGLIASYEQYF
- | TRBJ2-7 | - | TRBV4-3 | TGCGCCAGCAGCCACAAAGGGGGCGCGGGGACCTACGAGCAGTACTTC | CASSHKGGAGTYEQYF
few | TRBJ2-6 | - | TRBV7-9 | TGTGCCAGCAGCTTACCAACCTCTGGGGCCAACGTCCTGACTTTC | CASSLPTSGANVLTF
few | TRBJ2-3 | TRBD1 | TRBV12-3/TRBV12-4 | TGTGCCAGCAGCGGACGACAGGGCCCGTTCACAGATACGCAGTATTTT | CASSGRQGPFTDTQYF
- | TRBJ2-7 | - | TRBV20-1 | TGCAGTGCTAACGCTCCGCGACCTCTTTACGAGCAGTACTTC | CSANAPRPLYEQYF
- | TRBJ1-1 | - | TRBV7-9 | TGTGCCAGCAGCTTAGCTGGGGGTGAGAACACTGAAGCTTTCTTT | CASSLAGGENTEAFF
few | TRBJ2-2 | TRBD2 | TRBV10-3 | TGTGCCACCGCGGAGCGGGAGCTCACCGGGGAGCTGTTTTTT | CATAERELTGELFF
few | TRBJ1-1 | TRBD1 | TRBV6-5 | TGTGCCAGCAGTCACTTATCCGGGACAGGAGTAACTGAAGCTTTCTTT | CASSHLSGTGVTEAFF
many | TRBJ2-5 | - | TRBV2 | TGTGCCAGCAGCGGGGTCCCGCAAGAGACCCAGTACTTC | CASSGVPQETQYF
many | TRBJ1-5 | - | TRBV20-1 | TGCAGTGCTCGGATGGGGGATGCGGCCCAGCATTTT | CSARMGDAAQHF
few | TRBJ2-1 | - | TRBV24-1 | TGTGCCACCAGTGATTTGTACGGGGGCAATGAGCAGTTCTTC | CATSDLYGGNEQFF
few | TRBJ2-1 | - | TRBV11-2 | TGTGCCAGCAAAACGGGACCCTACAATGAGCAGTTCTTC | CASKTGPYNEQFF
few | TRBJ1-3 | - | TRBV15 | TGTGCCACCAGCAGAGGGGTACTCTCTGGAAACACCATATATTTT | CATSRGVLSGNTIYF
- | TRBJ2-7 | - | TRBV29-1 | TGCAGCGTTGAACTGGCCTCCTACGAGCAGTACTTC | CSVELASYEQYF